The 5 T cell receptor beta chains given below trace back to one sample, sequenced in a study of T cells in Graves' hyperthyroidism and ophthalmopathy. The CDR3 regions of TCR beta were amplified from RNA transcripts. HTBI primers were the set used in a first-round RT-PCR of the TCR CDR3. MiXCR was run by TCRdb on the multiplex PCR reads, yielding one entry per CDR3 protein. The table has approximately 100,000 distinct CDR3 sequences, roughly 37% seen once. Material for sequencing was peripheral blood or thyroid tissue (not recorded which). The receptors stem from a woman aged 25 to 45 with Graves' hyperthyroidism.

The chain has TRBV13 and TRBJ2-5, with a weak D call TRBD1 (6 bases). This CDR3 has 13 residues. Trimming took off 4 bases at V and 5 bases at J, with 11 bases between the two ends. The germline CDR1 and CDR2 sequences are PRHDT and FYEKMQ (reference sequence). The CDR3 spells CASSSSQGETQYF. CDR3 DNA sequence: TGTGCCAGCAGCTCATCTCAGGGGGAGACCCAGTACTTC.

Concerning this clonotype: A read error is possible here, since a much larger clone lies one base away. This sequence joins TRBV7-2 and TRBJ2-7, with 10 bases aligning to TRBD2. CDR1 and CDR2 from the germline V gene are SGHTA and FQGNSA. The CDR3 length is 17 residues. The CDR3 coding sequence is TGTGCCAGCAGTTCGCCCTCGCGGACTAGCGGATCCTACGTGCAGTACTTC. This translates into CASSSPSRTSGSYVQYF.

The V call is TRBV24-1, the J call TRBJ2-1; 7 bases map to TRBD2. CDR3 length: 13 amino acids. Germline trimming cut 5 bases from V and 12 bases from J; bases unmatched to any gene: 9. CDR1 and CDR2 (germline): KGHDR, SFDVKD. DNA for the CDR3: TGTGCCACCAGTGCAGAGACTAGCCGGATGCAGTTCTTC. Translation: CATSAETSRMQFF.

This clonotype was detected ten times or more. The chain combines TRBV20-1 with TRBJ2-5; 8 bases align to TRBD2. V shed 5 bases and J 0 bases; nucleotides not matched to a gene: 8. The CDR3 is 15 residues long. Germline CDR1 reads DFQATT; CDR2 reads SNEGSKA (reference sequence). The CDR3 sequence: CSALSPSGYQETQYF. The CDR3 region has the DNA TGCAGTGCTTTGTCTCCTAGCGGGTACCAAGAGACCCAGTACTTC.

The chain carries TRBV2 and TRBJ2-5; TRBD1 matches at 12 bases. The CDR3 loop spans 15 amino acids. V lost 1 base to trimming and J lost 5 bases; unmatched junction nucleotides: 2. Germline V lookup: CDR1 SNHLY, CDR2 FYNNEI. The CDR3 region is CASSEGDRGRETQYF. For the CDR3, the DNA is TGTGCCAGCAGTGAAGGGGACAGGGGGCGGGAGACCCAGTACTTC.